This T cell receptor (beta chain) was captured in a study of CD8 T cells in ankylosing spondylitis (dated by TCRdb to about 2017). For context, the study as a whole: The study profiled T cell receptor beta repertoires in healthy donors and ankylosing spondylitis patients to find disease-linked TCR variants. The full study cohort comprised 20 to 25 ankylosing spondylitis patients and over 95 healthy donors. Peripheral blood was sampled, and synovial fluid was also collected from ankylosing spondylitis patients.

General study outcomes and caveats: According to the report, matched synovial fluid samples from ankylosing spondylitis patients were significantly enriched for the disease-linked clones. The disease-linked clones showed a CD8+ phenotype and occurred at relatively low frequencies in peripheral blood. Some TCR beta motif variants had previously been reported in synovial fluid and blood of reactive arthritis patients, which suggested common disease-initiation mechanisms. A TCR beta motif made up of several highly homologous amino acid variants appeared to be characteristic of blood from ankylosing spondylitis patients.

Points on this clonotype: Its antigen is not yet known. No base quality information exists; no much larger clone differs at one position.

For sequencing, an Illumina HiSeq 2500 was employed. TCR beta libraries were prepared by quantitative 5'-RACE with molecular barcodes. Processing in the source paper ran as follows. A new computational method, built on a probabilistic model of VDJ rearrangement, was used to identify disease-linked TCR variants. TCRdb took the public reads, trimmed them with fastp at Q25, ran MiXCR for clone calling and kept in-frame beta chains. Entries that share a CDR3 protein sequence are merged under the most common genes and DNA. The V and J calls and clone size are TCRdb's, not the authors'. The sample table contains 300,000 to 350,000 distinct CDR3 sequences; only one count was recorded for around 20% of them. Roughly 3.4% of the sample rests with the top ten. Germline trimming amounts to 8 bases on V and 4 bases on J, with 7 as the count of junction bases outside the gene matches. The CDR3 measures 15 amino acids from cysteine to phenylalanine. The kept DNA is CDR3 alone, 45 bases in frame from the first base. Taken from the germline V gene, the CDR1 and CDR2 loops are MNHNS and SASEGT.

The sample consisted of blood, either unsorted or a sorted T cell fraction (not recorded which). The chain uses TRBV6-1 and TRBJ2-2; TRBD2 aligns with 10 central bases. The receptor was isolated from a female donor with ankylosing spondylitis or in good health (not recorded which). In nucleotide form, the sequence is TGTGCCAGCTCTTGGAGCGGGAGGGCCACCGGGGAGCTGTTTTTT. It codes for CASSWSGRATGELFF.